Included here is one T cell receptor (beta chain) sequence, with context. Its specificity is unknown. This specimen comes from a study of cytotoxic CD8 clonotypes in ibrutinib-treated CLL. Study overall: Of the patients, about a dozen were relapsed/refractory, 15 treatment-naive and 17 to 18 IGHV unmutated. Regarding the study as a whole: Before falling back toward baseline at progression, clonality had risen at the time of ibrutinib response.

The germline V gene encodes CDR1 LGHNA and CDR2 YSLEER. The germline V and J ends were trimmed by 0 bases and 8 bases, with 10 bases remaining between them. This CDR3 is built from 14 residues. Using immunoSEQ multiplex PCR, the repertoire was profiled, and TCRdb retains in-frame clones only, with some absent. The table shows around 130,000 clones, with around four fifths occurring only once. The TCR was taken from a human donor with chronic lymphocytic leukemia. Specimen: PBMCs, collected after 24 months of ibrutinib treatment. This chain links TRBV4-3 with TRBJ1-4, with D possibly being TRBD1 (5 bases). The CDR3 DNA is TGCGCCAGCAGCCAAGATACAAGGGGCGAAAAACTGTTTTTT. Its protein is CASSQDTRGEKLFF.